This T cell receptor beta chain was profiled in a study of T cell changes during pregnancy in multiple sclerosis. Generated by immunoSEQ multiplex PCR, the TCRdb table keeps only in-frame clones and is missing some. The sample lists some 130,000 clones; about 96% were seen once. The germline V gene has CDR1 SGDLS and CDR2 YYNGEE. The CDR3 is 15 residues long. Trimming pared 0 bases from V and 0 bases from J, leaving 9 bases between. The sequence derives from a female donor with multiple sclerosis, enrolled in a pregnancy study. V and J are TRBV9 and TRBJ1-1; D is ambiguous. This specimen was peripheral blood, taken after pregnancy. Here the CDR3 DNA reads TGTGCCAGCAGCGTAGACGCGGGGATGAACACTGAAGCTTTCTTT. It encodes CASSVDAGMNTEAFF.